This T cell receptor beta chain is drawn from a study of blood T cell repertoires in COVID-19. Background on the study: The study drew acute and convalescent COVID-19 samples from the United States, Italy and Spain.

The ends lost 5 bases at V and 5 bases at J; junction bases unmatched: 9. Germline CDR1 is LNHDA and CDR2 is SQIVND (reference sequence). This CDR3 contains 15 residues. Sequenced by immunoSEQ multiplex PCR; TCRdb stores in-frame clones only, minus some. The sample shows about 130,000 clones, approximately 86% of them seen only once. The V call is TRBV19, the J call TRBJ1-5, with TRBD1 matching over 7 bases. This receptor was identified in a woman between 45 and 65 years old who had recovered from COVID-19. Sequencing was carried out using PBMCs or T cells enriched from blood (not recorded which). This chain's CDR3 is CASSPRQGFDQPQHF. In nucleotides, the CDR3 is TGTGCCAGTAGTCCCCGACAGGGTTTCGATCAGCCCCAGCATTTT. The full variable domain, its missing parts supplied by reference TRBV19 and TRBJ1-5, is DGGITQSPKYLFRKEGQNVTLSCEQNLNHDAMYWYRQDPGQGLRLIYYSQIVNDFQKGDIAEGYSVSREKKESFPLTVTSAQKNPTAFYLCASSPRQGFDQPQHFGDGTRLSIL.